The clone carrying this TCR beta chain was seen a few times. Libraries were prepared by immunoSEQ multiplex PCR; TCRdb keeps only in-frame clonotypes and omits some of them. The sample lists 120,000 or so clones; about 87% were seen once. The source of the sample is a study of cytomegalovirus exposure and HLA in healthy donors. Trimming pared 3 bases from V and 1 base from J, leaving 12 bases between. Germline V gene data show CDR1 as KGHSH and CDR2 as LQKENI. CDR3 length equals 15 residues. The sequence was obtained from a young woman in good health and CMV-seronegative. The chain employs TRBV18 and TRBJ1-1, with D uncertain. Input material: PBMCs. Here the CDR3 reads CASSPIGIENTEAFF. CDR3 nucleotide sequence: TGTGCCAGCTCACCGATCGGGATCGAGAACACTGAAGCTTTCTTT.